Listed below are T cell receptor beta chains from one sample, sequenced in a study of chemoradiotherapy in HPV16-positive cancers. Clones were sequenced by immunoSEQ multiplex PCR, and TCRdb holds only the in-frame ones, with some missing. The profile shows 40,000 to 60,000 clones, more than 90% of them singletons. The sample consisted of blood, taken from a patient who underwent chemoradiotherapy. The receptors here all came from a human donor with HPV-associated anogenital cancer. CDR3s include the opening cysteine and the closing phenylalanine or tryptophan. D genes are given only for firm matches. Expanded clones are given a class, and other clones once, few, many or no size at all.

D	V	J	size	DNA	CDR3
NA	TRBV11-2	TRBJ1-1	NA	TGTGCCAGCAGCTTAACGCAGGGCACTGAAGCTTTCTTT	CASSLTQGTEAFF
NA	TRBV27	TRBJ2-1	once	TGTGCCAGCAGTTTGTGGAGTGGAGGGTATGAGCAGTTCTTC	CASSLWSGGYEQFF
NA	TRBV30	TRBJ1-4	NA	TGTGCCTGGAGTACCTCGAGAAGTAATGAAAAACTGTTTTTT	CAWSTSRSNEKLFF
TRBD2	TRBV11-2	TRBJ2-1	once	TGTGCCAGCAGCTTAAGACTAGCGGGGTTCAATGAGCAGTTCTTC	CASSLRLAGFNEQFF
NA	TRBV7-2	TRBJ2-7	NA	TGTGCCAGCAGCTTGGGCAGGGGGGACGAGCAGTACTTC	CASSLGRGDEQYF
NA	TRBV30	TRBJ1-2	NA	TGTGCCTGGAGTGTAAGGGGGACCTATGGCTACACCTTC	CAWSVRGTYGYTF
NA	TRBV7-5	TRBJ2-3	NA	TGTGTCAGAAGCTCGACTAGTATCGTCACAGATACGCAGTATTTT	CVRSSTSIVTDTQYF
NA	TRBV4-3	TRBJ2-3	NA	TGCGCCAGCAGCCTGGGGACTAGCACAGATACGCAGTATTTT	CASSLGTSTDTQYF
NA	TRBV12-5	TRBJ2-3	NA	TGTGCTAGTGGTCCCCTGGGACGGAGCACAGATACGCAGTATTTT	CASGPLGRSTDTQYF
NA	TRBV6-1	TRBJ1-2	NA	TGTGCCAGCGGGGGGGGAGGCTATGGCTACACCTTC	CASGGGGYGYTF
TRBD2	TRBV19	TRBJ2-2	NA	TGTGCCAGTTCGACCAGCGGGAGGGCCTACGGGGAGCTGTTTTTT	CASSTSGRAYGELFF
NA	TRBV4-3	TRBJ1-1	NA	TGCGCCAGCAGCGCGGCGGGGGAGGGAACTGAAGCTTTCTTT	CASSAAGEGTEAFF
NA	TRBV6-4	TRBJ2-1	once	TGTGCCAGCAGTGACTGGGGCGGGCCGACAAATGAGCAGTTCTTC	CASSDWGGPTNEQFF
NA	TRBV7-2	TRBJ1-2	NA	TGTGCCAGCAGCTTACTTAGCTATGGCTACACCTTC	CASSLLSYGYTF
NA	TRBV2	TRBJ1-4	NA	TGTGCCAGCAGAGAAGAGAGGTTCGAAAAACTGTTTTTT	CASREERFEKLFF
TRBD2	TRBV14	TRBJ2-3	NA	TGTGCCAGCAGCTGGGAGTTGGGCGGGAGCAGCACAGATACGCAGTATTTT	CASSWELGGSSTDTQYF